These T cell receptor beta chains were read from a single sample in a study of blood T cell repertoires in COVID-19. Clones were read by immunoSEQ multiplex PCR, and TCRdb kept only the in-frame ones, dropping some. Seen here are roughly 290,000 clones, about 89% observed once, and the top ten hold under 0.95%. The specimen sequenced was peripheral blood. These receptors all come from a man younger than 45 with acute or convalescent COVID-19. Both conserved end residues are part of each CDR3.

V gene,CDR3 protein
TRBV5-1,CASRAGGNLAKNIQYF
TRBV7-7,CASSLDGGLETQYF
TRBV27,CATGGTSSYNSPLHF
TRBV18,CASSPATKFYEQYF
TRBV10-3,CAIRAPGGTSSYNSPLHF
TRBV27,CASSPRWGRAKVTEAFF
TRBV19,CASSIGSFPYEQYF
TRBV18,CASSPGQGPTDTQYF
TRBV4-1,CASSRPDRGRYEKLFF
TRBV13,CASSLGVSRNTEAFF
TRBV28,CASSLVGGTYEQYF
TRBV6-5,CASSSRRGSTDTQYF
TRBV28,CASSARDRQETQYF
TRBV19,CASRTQGSYEQYF
TRBV9,CASSVIQGTEAFF
TRBV29-1,CSVDEGAGVTDTQYF
TRBV3-1/TRBV3-2,CASSQFDYRGSYGYTF
TRBV7-6,CASSLGTLGQGGGYTF
TRBV18,CASSPPTGRYSEKLFF
TRBV3-1/TRBV3-2,CASMSGTYGYTF
TRBV20-1,CSASPSVQPQHF
TRBV2,CASSAGGPGQGPYEQYF
TRBV19,CASSRRTTGGTEAFF
TRBV27,CASSSQDRGYGYTF
TRBV28,CASTQGGNEKLFF